Listed here are 19 T cell receptor beta chains from one sample, sequenced in a study of beta chain features in type 1 diabetes. Expressed TCRB transcripts got sequenced, as all isolated RNA was reverse transcribed. Sequencing used immunoSEQ multiplex PCR; TCRdb keeps in-frame clones, though not all of them. This table holds over 700,000 clones, under 20% found once. What was sequenced was naive CD4+ T cells from blood. The origin of the receptors is a woman aged 18-35 years in good health.

The chain recombines TRBV2 with TRBJ2-3, with D tentatively TRBD1 (6 bases). The CDR3 spans 16 residues. CDR1 and CDR2 from the germline V gene are SNHLY and FYNNEI. V shed 5 bases and J shed 0 bases, with 15 bases lying between them. The CDR3 spells CASSKRQVFSTDTQYF. The CDR3 bases are TGTGCCAGCAGTAAACGACAGGTATTCAGCACAGATACGCAGTATTTT.

The sample holds a few counts of this clone. The genes are TRBV19 and TRBJ2-1; 9 bases fit TRBD1. The CDR3 sequence is 15 residues long. Germline values: CDR1 LNHDA, CDR2 SQIVND (reference sequence). The J segment lost 8 bases and the V segment lost 2 bases, leaving 7 bases of the junction unmatched. The CDR3 DNA sequence: TGTGCCAGTAGTATACAGGGACAGGGAGTTGATGAGCAGTTCTTC. It encodes CASSIQGQGVDEQFF.

This clone was observed a handful of times. The chain recombines TRBV5-4 with TRBJ2-5, with TRBD1 matching over 9 bases. Germline V gene lookup returns CDR1 SGHNT and CDR2 YYREEE (reference sequence). The ends lost 1 base at V and 4 bases at J; junction bases unmatched: 2. The CDR3 has 14 residues. CDR3: CASSLTGGIETQYF. In DNA, the CDR3 is TGTGCCAGCAGCTTGACAGGGGGCATAGAGACCCAGTACTTC. Full variable domain (missing parts from reference TRBV5-4 and TRBJ2-5): ETGVTQSPTHLIKTRGQQVTLRCSSQSGHNTVSWYQQALGQGPQFIFQYYREEENGRGNFPPRFSGLQFPNYSSELNVNALELDDSALYLCASSLTGGIETQYFGPGTRLLVL.

The V and J genes are TRBV4-3 and TRBJ2-3; 11 bases line up with TRBD1. V lost 4 bases to trimming and J lost 0 bases; unmatched junction nucleotides: 3. Looked up from germline, CDR1 is LGHNA and CDR2 is YSLEER. The length of the CDR3 is 16 residues. CDR3 sequence reads: CASSRTGGGSTDTQYF. CDR3 nucleotide sequence: TGCGCCAGCAGCCGGACAGGGGGCGGGAGCACAGATACGCAGTATTTT.

The chain combines TRBV7-2 with TRBJ2-1; weak D call: TRBD2 (6 bases). The CDR3 runs to 13 residues. Between the trimmed V and J ends, which lost 2 bases and 10 bases, there was a span of 12 bases. The germline V gene encodes CDR1 SGHTA and CDR2 FQGNSA. Written as DNA, the CDR3 is TGTGCCAGCAGCTTATTTACTAGCAAGGAGCAGTTCTTC. This codes for CASSLFTSKEQFF.

This clone was picked up a small number of times. The V gene is TRBV2, the J gene TRBJ2-2; 7 nucleotides line up with TRBD1. The J segment lost 2 bases and the V segment lost 11 bases, leaving 8 bases of the junction unmatched. Germline assignment: CDR1 SNHLY and CDR2 FYNNEI. This CDR3 comprises 14 residues. CDR3 in amino acids: CAGGEGANTGELFF. CDR3 in DNA: TGTGCCGGCGGCGAGGGGGCTAACACCGGGGAGCTGTTTTTT.

This clone was counted only a few times. V is TRBV4-3 and J is TRBJ2-6; possibly TRBD1 for D (6 bases). The CDR3 extends over 16 amino acids. Trimming stripped 4 bases from V and 4 bases from J, with 14 bases between. The germline gives CDR1 LGHNA, CDR2 YSLEER. Written as DNA, the CDR3 is TGCGCCAGCAGCCTAGACAGGTCTATCGGGGCCAACGTCCTGACTTTC. Its protein is CASSLDRSIGANVLTF.

This clone occurred a few times. The same CDR3 also results from other DNA sequences found in this sample. This chain joins TRBV10-3 and TRBJ2-1, with D perhaps matching TRBD2 (5 bases). Germline V CDR1 and CDR2: ENHRY, SYGVKD. This CDR3 has 15 amino acids. V lost 4 bases and J 0 bases, leaving 10 bases between the germline ends. The CDR3: CAISVGGGSYNEQFF. The CDR3 region has the DNA TGTGCCATCAGTGTTGGAGGTGGCTCCTACAATGAGCAGTTCTTC.

This rearrangement joins TRBV5-6 to TRBJ2-1, with D perhaps TRBD2 (5 bases). This CDR3 region has 12 residues. The germline V gene has CDR1 SGHDT and CDR2 YYEEEE. V dropped 0 bases and J dropped 9 bases, with 7 bases sitting between them. CDR3 sequence (DNA): TGTGCCAGCAGCTTGGGAGGGTCTGAGCAGTTCTTC. Amino acids: CASSLGGSEQFF.

There are a few counts of this clone. The chain is built from TRBV10-3 and TRBJ2-1; D gene unclear. Germline V CDR1 and CDR2: ENHRY, SYGVKD. The CDR3 totals 11 residues. Trimming took off 3 bases at V and 8 bases at J, with 5 bases between the two ends. The CDR3 nucleotides read TGTGCCATCAGTGATACATATGAGCAGTTCTTC. Protein sequence: CAISDTYEQFF.

In this sample, this clone turned up a few times. The genes are TRBV7-2 and TRBJ2-5, with TRBD1 identical over 9 bases. Judging by the DNA end, TRBJ2-7 fits better; the J call may be wrong. Germline loops: CDR1 SGHTA, CDR2 FQGNSA. The CDR3 sequence is 15 residues long. CDR3 in DNA: TGTGCCAGCAGCTCGGGGGGACAGGGTCCCTACGAGCAGTACTTC. Translated: CASSSGGQGPYEQYF.

The chain couples TRBV19 to TRBJ2-1; D might be TRBD2 (6 bases). V was trimmed by 5 bases and J by 10 bases, leaving 15 bases between them. CDR1 is LNHDA, CDR2 SQIVND, per germline (reference sequence). The CDR3 covers 13 residues. The CDR3 DNA follows: TGTGCCAGTAGTGATCGCGGGAAGGGGGAGCAGTTCTTC. Amino acid sequence: CASSDRGKGEQFF.

The rearrangement uses TRBV7-9 and TRBJ2-1; the D is unclear. CDR1 is SEHNR and CDR2 is FQNEAQ in the germline V gene (reference sequence). Trimming removed 5 bases at V and 9 bases at J, with 17 bases between. The CDR3 loop spans 14 amino acids. This CDR3 reads CASSRSGSHGEQFF. The CDR3 nucleotides are TGTGCCAGCAGCCGCAGTGGCTCCCATGGTGAGCAGTTCTTC. The full variable domain, completed using reference TRBV7-9 and TRBJ2-1, is DTGVSQNPRHKITKRGQNVTFRCDPISEHNRLYWYRQTLGQGPEFLTYFQNEAQLEKSRLLSDRFSAERPKGSFSTLEIQRTEQGDSAMYLCASSRSGSHGEQFFGPGTRLTVL.

This clone was observed a few times. The CDR3 coding sequence is TGCGCCAGCAGCCAAGGGGGCAGCGCGTACGAGCAGTACTTC. This gives the protein CASSQGGSAYEQYF. The rearrangement uses TRBV4-3 and TRBJ2-7; possible D gene TRBD1, 5 bases. Trimming removed 1 base from V and 4 bases from J, with 11 bases in between. Germline V gene data show CDR1 as LGHNA and CDR2 as YSLEER. The CDR3 spans 14 residues.

The V gene is TRBV14, the J gene TRBJ1-2; D call uncertain. The CDR3 is made up of 14 amino acids. Between the trimmed V and J ends, which lost 0 bases and 3 bases, there was a span of 8 bases. CDR1 is SGHDN and CDR2 is FVKESK in the germline V gene. CDR3 in amino acids: CASSQDLNHYGYTF. The CDR3 bases are TGTGCCAGCAGCCAAGATCTCAACCACTATGGCTACACCTTC.

For the CDR3, the DNA is TGTGCCATCAGCCAAAGAGAATCCGACGGGGAGCTGTTTTTT. It encodes CAISQRESDGELFF. This chain links TRBV10-3 with TRBJ2-2; D is unclear. The CDR3 totals 14 residues. The germline V gene encodes CDR1 ENHRY and CDR2 SYGVKD. V gave up 6 bases and J gave up 7 bases, with 15 bases separating them.

This clone has a handful of counts. The chain links TRBV10-2 to TRBJ2-5, with no clear D. Looked up from germline, CDR1 is WSHSY and CDR2 is SAAADI. The CDR3 length is 13 residues. V lost 6 bases to trimming and J lost 2 bases, with 10 bases between them. Here the CDR3 reads CASRGGGQETQYF. CDR3 bases: TGCGCCAGCAGGGGCGGTGGGCAAGAGACCCAGTACTTC.

This clone was seen only a few times. This chain joins TRBV5-1 and TRBJ2-4; TRBD2 aligns across 12 bases. V gave up 0 bases and J gave up 6 bases; unmatched junction bases: 7. The CDR3 contains 17 residues. Germline CDR1 is SGHRS and CDR2 is YFSETQ. CDR3 sequence: CASSLGTSGIVGNIQYF. The CDR3 DNA is TGCGCCAGCAGCTTGGGGACTAGCGGGATAGTGGGAAACATTCAGTACTTC.

The chain joins TRBV4-1 to TRBJ1-2; D gene ambiguous. V shed 0 bases and J shed 3 bases, with 8 bases lying between them. Germline values: CDR1 MGHRA, CDR2 YSYEKL. The CDR3 consists of 14 residues. Written as DNA, the CDR3 is TGCGCCAGCAGCCAAGATGTGGGGTACTATGGCTACACCTTC. This sequence encodes CASSQDVGYYGYTF.